The TCR beta chain under discussion was sequenced for a study of cytomegalovirus exposure and HLA in healthy donors. Trimming removed 2 bases from V and 6 bases from J; junction bases left unmatched: 2. Germline CDR1 is LNHDA and CDR2 is SQIVND (reference sequence). The CDR3 is made up of 14 amino acids. The method was immunoSEQ multiplex PCR; TCRdb's version includes in-frame clones alone and lacks a portion of them. Of tens of thousands of clones listed, roughly 80% are singletons. This chain joins TRBV19 and TRBJ2-7; TRBD2 agrees at 12 bases. This TCR was sampled from a woman aged 18-29 years in good health and CMV-seropositive. Source material: PBMCs. CDR3: CASSIRLAGAEQYF. Here the CDR3 DNA reads TGTGCCAGTAGTATACGACTAGCGGGGGCCGAGCAGTACTTC.